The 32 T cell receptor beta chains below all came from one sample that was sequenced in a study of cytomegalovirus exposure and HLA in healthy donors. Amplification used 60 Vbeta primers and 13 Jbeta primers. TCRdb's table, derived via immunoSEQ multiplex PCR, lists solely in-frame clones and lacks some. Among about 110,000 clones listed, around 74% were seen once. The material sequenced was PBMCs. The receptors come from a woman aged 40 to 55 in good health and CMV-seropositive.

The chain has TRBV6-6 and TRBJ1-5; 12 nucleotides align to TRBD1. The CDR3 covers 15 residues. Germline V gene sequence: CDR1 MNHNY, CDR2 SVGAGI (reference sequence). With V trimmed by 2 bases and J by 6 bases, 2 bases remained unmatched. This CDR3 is CASSYGTGGGQPQHF. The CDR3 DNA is TGTGCCAGCAGTTACGGGACAGGGGGCGGTCAGCCCCAGCATTTT.

The CDR3 sequence: CASSPGWQGVYQETQYF. In DNA, the CDR3 is TGTGCCAGCAGCCCGGGGTGGCAGGGGGTGTACCAAGAGACCCAGTACTTC. The chain is built from TRBV5-6 and TRBJ2-5; 7 positions match TRBD1. Germline V gives CDR1 SGHDT, CDR2 YYEEEE. V was pared by 4 bases and J by 0 bases, with 12 bases of the junction left unmatched. The CDR3 is 17 residues long.

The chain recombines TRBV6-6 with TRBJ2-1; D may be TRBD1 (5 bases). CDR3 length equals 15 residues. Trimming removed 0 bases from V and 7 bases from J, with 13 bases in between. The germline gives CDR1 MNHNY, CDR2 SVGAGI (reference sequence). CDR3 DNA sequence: TGTGCCAGCAGTTACTCGATGGGGCGCATGAATGAGCAGTTCTTC. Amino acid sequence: CASSYSMGRMNEQFF.

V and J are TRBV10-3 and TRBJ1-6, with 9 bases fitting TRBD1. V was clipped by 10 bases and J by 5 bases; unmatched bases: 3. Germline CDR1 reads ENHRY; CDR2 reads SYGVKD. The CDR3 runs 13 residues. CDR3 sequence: CATGTGNNSPLHF. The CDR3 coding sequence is TGTGCCACTGGGACAGGGAATAATTCACCCCTCCACTTT.

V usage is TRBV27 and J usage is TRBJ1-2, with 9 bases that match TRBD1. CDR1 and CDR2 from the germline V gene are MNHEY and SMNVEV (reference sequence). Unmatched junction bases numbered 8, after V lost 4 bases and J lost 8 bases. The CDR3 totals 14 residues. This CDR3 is CASSYDRGARGYTF. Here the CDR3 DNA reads TGTGCCAGCAGTTATGACAGGGGGGCTAGGGGCTACACCTTC.

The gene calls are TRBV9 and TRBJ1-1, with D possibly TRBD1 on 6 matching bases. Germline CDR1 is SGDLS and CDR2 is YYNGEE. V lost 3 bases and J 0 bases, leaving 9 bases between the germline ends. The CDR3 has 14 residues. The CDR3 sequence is CASSGTGMNTEAFF. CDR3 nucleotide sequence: TGTGCCAGCAGCGGAACAGGGATGAACACTGAAGCTTTCTTT.

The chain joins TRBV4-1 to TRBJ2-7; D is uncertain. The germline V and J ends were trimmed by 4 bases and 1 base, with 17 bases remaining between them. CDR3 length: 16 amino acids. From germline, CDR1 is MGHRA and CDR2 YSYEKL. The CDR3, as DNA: TGCGCCAGCAGCCGTACAGCTACACCCACTTCCTACGAGCAGTACTTC. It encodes CASSRTATPTSYEQYF.

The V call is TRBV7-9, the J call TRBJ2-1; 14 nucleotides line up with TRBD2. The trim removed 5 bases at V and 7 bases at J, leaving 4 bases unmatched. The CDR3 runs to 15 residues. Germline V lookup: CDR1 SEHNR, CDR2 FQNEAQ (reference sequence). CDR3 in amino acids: CASSATSGGANEQFF. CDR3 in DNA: TGTGCCAGCAGCGCGACTAGCGGGGGGGCAAATGAGCAGTTCTTC.

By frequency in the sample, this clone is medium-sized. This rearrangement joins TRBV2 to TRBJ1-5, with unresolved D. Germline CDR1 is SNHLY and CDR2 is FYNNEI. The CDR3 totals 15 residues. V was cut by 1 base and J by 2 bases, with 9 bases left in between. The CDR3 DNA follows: TGTGCCAGCAGTGAAGACAGTACGGGCAATCAGCCCCAGCATTTT. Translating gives CASSEDSTGNQPQHF.

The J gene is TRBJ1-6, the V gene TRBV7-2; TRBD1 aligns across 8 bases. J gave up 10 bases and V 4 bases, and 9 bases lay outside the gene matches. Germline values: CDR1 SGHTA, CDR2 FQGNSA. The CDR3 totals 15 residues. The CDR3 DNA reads TGTGCCAGCAGCTCGGTCGGACAGGGCGGATCACCCCTCCACTTT. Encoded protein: CASSSVGQGGSPLHF.

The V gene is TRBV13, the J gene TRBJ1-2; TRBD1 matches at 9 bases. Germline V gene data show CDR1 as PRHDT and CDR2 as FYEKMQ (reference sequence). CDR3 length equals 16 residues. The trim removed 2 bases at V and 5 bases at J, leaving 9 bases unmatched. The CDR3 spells CASSLPRRDRVYGYTF. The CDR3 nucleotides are TGTGCCAGCAGCTTACCCCGCCGGGACAGGGTTTATGGCTACACCTTC.

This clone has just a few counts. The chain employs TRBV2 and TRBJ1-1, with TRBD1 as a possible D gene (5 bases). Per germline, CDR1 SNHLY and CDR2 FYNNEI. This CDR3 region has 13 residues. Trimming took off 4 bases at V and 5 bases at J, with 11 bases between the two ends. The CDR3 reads CASSADGGTEAFF. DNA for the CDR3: TGTGCCAGCAGTGCCGACGGGGGGACTGAAGCTTTCTTT.

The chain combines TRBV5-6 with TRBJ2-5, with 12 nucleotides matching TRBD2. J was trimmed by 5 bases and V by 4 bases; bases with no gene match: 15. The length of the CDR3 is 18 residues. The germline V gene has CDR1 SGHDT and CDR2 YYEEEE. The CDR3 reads CASSTLAGGLLSAETQYF. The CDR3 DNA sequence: TGTGCCAGCAGCACTCTAGCGGGGGGGCTCTTGAGCGCGGAGACCCAGTACTTC.

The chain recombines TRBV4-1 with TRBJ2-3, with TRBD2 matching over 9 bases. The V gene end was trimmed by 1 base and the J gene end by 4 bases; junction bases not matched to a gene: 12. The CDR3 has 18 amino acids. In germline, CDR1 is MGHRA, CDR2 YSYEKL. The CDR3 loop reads CASSQGPTGAGGSDTQYF. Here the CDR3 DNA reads TGCGCCAGCAGCCAAGGCCCCACGGGAGCGGGGGGCTCAGATACGCAGTATTTT.

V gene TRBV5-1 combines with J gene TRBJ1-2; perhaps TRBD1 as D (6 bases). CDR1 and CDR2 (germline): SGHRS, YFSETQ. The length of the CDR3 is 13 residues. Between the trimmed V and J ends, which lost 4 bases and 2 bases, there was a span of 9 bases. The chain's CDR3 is CASSRGQNYGYTF. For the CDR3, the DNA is TGCGCCAGCAGCCGGGGACAAAACTATGGCTACACCTTC.

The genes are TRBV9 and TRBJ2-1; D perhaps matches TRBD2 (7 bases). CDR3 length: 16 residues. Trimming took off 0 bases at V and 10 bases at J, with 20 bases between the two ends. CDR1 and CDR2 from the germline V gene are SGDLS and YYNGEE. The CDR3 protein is CASSVVGGGGPGEQFF. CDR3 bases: TGTGCCAGCAGCGTAGTGGGCGGGGGCGGACCAGGCGAGCAGTTCTTC.

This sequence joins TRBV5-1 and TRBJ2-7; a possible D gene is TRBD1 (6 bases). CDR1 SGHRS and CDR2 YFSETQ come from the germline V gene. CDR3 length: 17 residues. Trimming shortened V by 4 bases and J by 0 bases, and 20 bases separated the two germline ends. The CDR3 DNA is TGCGCCAGCAGCGTCCTCCCAGGGGAACCACTCTCCTACGAGCAGTACTTC. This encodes CASSVLPGEPLSYEQYF.

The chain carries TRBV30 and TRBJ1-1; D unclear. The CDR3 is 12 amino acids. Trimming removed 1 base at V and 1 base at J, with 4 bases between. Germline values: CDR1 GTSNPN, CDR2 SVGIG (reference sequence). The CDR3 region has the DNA TGTGCCTGGAGTGGAGAGAACACTGAAGCTTTCTTT. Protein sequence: CAWSGENTEAFF.

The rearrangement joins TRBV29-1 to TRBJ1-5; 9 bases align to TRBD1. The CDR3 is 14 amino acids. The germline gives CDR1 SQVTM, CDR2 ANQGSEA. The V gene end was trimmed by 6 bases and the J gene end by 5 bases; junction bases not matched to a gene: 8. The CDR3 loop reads CSVGQGRVDQPQHF. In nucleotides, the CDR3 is TGCAGCGTCGGACAGGGGAGAGTGGATCAGCCCCAGCATTTT.

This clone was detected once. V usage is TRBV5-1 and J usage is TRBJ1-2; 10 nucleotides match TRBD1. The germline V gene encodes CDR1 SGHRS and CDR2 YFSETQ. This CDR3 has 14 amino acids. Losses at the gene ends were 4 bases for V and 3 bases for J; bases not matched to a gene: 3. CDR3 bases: TGCGCCAGCAGCGGGGACAGGGGATACTATGGCTACACCTTC. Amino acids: CASSGDRGYYGYTF. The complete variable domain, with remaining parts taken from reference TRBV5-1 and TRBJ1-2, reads KAGVTQTPRYLIKTRGQQVTLSCSPISGHRSVSWYQQTPGQGLQFLFEYFSETQRNKGNFPGRFSGRQFSNSRSEMNVSTLELGDSALYLCASSGDRGYYGYTFGSGTRLTVV.

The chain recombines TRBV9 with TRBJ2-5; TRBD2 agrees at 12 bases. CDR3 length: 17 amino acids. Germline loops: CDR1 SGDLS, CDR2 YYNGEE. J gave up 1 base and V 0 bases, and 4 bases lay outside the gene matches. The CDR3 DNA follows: TGTGCCAGCAGCGTAGGGACTAGCGGGGCGTTCCAAGAGACCCAGTACTTC. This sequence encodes CASSVGTSGAFQETQYF.

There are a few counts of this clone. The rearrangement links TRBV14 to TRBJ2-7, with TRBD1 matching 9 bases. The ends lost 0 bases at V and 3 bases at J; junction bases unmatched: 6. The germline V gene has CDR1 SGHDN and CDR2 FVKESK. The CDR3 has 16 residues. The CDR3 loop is CASSQDHPGQGYEQYF. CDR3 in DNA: TGTGCCAGCAGCCAAGATCACCCGGGACAGGGCTACGAGCAGTACTTC.

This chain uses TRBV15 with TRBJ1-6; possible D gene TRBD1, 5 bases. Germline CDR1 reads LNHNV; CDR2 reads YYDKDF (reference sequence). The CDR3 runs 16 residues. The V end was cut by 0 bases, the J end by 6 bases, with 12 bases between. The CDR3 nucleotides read TGTGCCACCAGCAGAGACGGGGGACCTACTAATTCACCCCTCCACTTT. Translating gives CATSRDGGPTNSPLHF.

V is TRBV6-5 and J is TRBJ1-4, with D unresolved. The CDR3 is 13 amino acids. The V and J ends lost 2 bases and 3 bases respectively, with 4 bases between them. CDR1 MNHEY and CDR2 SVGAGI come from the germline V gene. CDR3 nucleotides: TGTGCCAGCAGTTACGTCTCTAATGAAAAACTGTTTTTT. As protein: CASSYVSNEKLFF.

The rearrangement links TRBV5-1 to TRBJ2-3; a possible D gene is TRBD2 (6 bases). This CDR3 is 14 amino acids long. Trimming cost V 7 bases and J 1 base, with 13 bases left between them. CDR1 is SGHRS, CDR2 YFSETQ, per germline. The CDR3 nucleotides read TGCGCCAGCGGCGGGATCCGGGGCACAGATACGCAGTATTTT. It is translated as CASGGIRGTDTQYF. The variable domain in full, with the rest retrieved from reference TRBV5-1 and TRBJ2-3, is KAGVTQTPRYLIKTRGQQVTLSCSPISGHRSVSWYQQTPGQGLQFLFEYFSETQRNKGNFPGRFSGRQFSNSRSEMNVSTLELGDSALYLCASGGIRGTDTQYFGPGTRLTVL.

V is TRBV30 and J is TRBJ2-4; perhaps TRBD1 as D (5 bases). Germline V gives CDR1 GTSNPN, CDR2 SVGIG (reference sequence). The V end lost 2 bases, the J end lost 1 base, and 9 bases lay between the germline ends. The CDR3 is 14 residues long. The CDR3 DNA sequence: TGTGCCTGGAGTTTAGGGGATGCCAAAAACATTCAGTACTTC. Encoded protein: CAWSLGDAKNIQYF.

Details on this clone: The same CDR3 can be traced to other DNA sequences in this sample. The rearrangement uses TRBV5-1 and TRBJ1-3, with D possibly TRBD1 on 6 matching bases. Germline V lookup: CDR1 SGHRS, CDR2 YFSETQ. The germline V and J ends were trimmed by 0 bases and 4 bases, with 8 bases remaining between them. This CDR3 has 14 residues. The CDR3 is CASSLGTGGNTIYF. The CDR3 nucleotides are TGCGCCAGCAGCTTGGGAACAGGGGGAAACACCATATATTTT.

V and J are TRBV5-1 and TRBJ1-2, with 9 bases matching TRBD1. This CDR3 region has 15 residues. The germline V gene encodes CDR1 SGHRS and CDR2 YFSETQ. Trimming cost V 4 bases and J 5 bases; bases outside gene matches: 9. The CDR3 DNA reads TGCGCCAGCAGCCCCGGGACAGGGCCTCGGTATGGCTACACCTTC. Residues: CASSPGTGPRYGYTF.

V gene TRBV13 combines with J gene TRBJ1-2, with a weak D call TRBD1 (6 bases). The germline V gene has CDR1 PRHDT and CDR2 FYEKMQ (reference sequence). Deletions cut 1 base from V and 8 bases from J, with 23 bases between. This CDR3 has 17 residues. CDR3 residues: CASSLVSMDSKKGGYTF. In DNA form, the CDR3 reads TGTGCCAGCAGCTTAGTGTCTATGGACAGTAAAAAAGGGGGCTACACCTTC. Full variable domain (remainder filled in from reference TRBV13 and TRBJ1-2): AAGVIQSPRHLIKEKRETATLKCYPIPRHDTVYWYQQGPGQDPQFLISFYEKMQSDKGSIPDRFSAQQFSDYHSELNMSSLELGDSALYFCASSLVSMDSKKGGYTFGSGTRLTVV.

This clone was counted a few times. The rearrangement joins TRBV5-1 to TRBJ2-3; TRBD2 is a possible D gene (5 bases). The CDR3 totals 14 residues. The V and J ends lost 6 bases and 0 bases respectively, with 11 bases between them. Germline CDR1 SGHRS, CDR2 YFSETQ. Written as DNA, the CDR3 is TGCGCCAGCAATCGGGGTGGGAGCACAGATACGCAGTATTTT. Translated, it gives CASNRGGSTDTQYF. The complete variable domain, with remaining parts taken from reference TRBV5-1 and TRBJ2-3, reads KAGVTQTPRYLIKTRGQQVTLSCSPISGHRSVSWYQQTPGQGLQFLFEYFSETQRNKGNFPGRFSGRQFSNSRSEMNVSTLELGDSALYLCASNRGGSTDTQYFGPGTRLTVL.

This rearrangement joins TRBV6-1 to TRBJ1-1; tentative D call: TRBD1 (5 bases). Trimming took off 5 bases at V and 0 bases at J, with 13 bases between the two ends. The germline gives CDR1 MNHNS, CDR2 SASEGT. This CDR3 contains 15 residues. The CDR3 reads CASSPRTGVNTEAFF. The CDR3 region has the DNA TGTGCCAGCAGTCCCCGGACGGGGGTGAACACTGAAGCTTTCTTT.

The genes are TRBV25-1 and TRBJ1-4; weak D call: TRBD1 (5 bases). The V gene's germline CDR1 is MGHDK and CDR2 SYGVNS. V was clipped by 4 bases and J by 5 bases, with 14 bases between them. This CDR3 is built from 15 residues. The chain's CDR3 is CASSADTFVNEKLFF. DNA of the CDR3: TGTGCCAGCAGTGCGGACACCTTCGTAAATGAAAAACTGTTTTTT.